This TCR beta chain was recorded in a study of blood T cell repertoires in COVID-19. Turning to the study itself: Samples of COVID-19 (acute and convalescent) were obtained from the United States, Italy and Spain. T cells, B-cell-depleted T cells, or PBMCs supplied cDNA or gDNA.

This clone appeared a single time. As handled by the study authors: Reference gene primer amplification yielded estimated nucleated cell counts. The repertoire was sequenced with immunoSEQ multiplex PCR; TCRdb's copy has only in-frame clones and lacks some. The V and J calls and clone size are taken from that table; D and trimming were inferred from the DNA. Here the sample spans 45,000 or so clones, around 87% being singletons. The CDR3 is 14 amino acids. The V end was cut by 4 bases, the J end by 4 bases, with 13 bases between. Germline-derived CDR1 and CDR2 are SGHDN and FVKESK. The J gene is TRBJ2-5, the V gene TRBV14; D is possibly TRBD2 (6 bases). Sequencing was done on a sample of peripheral blood. This sequence originates from a man between 35 and 55 years old with active COVID-19. The CDR3 DNA reads as TGTGCCAGCAGCCCAACTAGCTCCCTAGAGACCCAGTACTTC. Protein sequence: CASSPTSSLETQYF.